The clone carrying this T cell receptor (beta chain) is medium-sized by frequency. CDR3 length: 18 residues. The germline V gene has CDR1 LNHDA and CDR2 SQIVND (reference sequence). Multiplex touch-down PCR amplified TRB using TRB-A and TRB-B pools in one tube. Using the multiplex PCR reads, TCRdb records one entry per CDR3 protein without DNA. Its listing shows 9,000 to 13,000 distinct CDR3 sequences. TRB amplification used 250 ng of peripheral blood genomic DNA. This entry belongs to a study of T cell clusters in autoimmune cytopenias. In addition, the sample was reused for a study of T cell repertoires in aging, cancer and after chemotherapy.

The receptor's source is a human donor in good health. The V and J genes are TRBV19 and TRBJ2-2; TCRdb outputs TRBD2, but without DNA this stays unchecked. The sequenced sample was peripheral blood. The CDR3 sequence: CASSGPGTSGRGTGELFF.